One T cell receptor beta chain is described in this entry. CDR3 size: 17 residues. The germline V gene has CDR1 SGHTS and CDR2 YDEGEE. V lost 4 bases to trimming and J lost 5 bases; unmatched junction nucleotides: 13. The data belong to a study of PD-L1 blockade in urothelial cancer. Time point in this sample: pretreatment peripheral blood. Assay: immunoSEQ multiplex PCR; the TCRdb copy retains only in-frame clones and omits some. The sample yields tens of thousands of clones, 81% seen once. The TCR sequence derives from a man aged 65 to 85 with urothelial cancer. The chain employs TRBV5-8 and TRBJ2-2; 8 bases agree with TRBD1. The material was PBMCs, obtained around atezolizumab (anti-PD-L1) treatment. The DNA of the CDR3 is TGTGCCAGCAGCACACAGAAGGGACAGGCGTTGACCGGGGAGCTGTTTTTT. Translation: CASSTQKGQALTGELFF.